The 7 T cell receptor beta chains given below trace back to one sample, sequenced in a study of T cells after yellow fever vaccination. TCRdb redid the calling of the 5' RACE reads with MiXCR, one entry per CDR3 protein. Of roughly 120,000 distinct CDR3 sequences listed, about 6.8% were seen once; the top ten hold 2.5% to 3.5%. The starting material was CD4+ T cells sorted from PBMCs, obtained roughly 46 days after the first yellow fever vaccination. Receptors were obtained from a man aged 18-30 years who received the YFV17D yellow fever vaccine.

This clonotype was recorded at least ten times. The chain recombines TRBV12-3 or TRBV12-4 with TRBJ1-2; D is ambiguous. V was trimmed by 6 bases and J by 2 bases, leaving 7 bases between them. The length of the CDR3 is 12 residues. CDR3 in amino acids: CASSLVNYGYTF. The CDR3 DNA follows: TGTGCCAGCAGCCTAGTAAACTATGGCTACACCTTC.

This clonotype was seen at least ten times. This sequence joins TRBV5-1 and TRBJ1-2, with 9 bases aligning to TRBD1. This CDR3 has 14 amino acids. Germline values: CDR1 SGHRS, CDR2 YFSETQ. V lost 4 bases and J lost 0; bases outside the gene matches: 1. The DNA of the CDR3 is TGCGCCAGCAGCGGGACAGGGACTAACTATGGCTACACCTTC. The encoded protein is CASSGTGTNYGYTF.

This clonotype was seen at least ten times. V and J are TRBV11-2 and TRBJ2-3, with 9 nucleotides matching TRBD2. CDR1 is SGHAT and CDR2 is FQNNGV in the germline V gene. This CDR3 is built from 18 residues. V trimming: 5 bases; J trimming: 3 bases; junction bases outside the gene matches: 15. The CDR3 sequence: CASSPGRGGRVGTDTQYF. For the CDR3, the DNA is TGTGCCAGCAGCCCGGGGCGGGGGGGCCGGGTTGGAACAGATACGCAGTATTTT.

This clonotype was seen ten or more times. The V gene is TRBV30, the J gene TRBJ1-6; D call uncertain. The length of the CDR3 is 13 residues. Germline values: CDR1 GTSNPN, CDR2 SVGIG (reference sequence). V was shortened by 1 base and J by 10 bases, with 11 bases between the two germline ends. CDR3 bases: TGTGCCTGGAGTGAGGGTTTAGAATCACCCCTCCACTTT. It is translated as CAWSEGLESPLHF.

This clonotype has ten or more counts. V gene TRBV20-1 combines with J gene TRBJ2-3; 10 bases agree with TRBD2. This CDR3 comprises 16 residues. The trim removed 5 bases at V and 5 bases at J, leaving 13 bases unmatched. Germline lookup yields CDR1 DFQATT and CDR2 SNEGSKA (reference sequence). CDR3 region: CSAGASSGGGGDTQYF. CDR3 coding DNA: TGCAGTGCTGGTGCATCTAGCGGGGGTGGTGGAGATACGCAGTATTTT.

The sample holds many counts of this clonotype. This chain connects TRBV6-5 to TRBJ1-5; 10 bases map to TRBD1. CDR3 size: 15 residues. CDR1 and CDR2 from the germline V gene are MNHEY and SVGAGI. J lost 7 bases, V lost 6 bases, and 9 bases had no gene match. The CDR3 DNA reads TGTGCCAGCAGACCCCTGGGACAGGGGCACCAGCCCCAGCATTTT. Translating gives CASRPLGQGHQPQHF.

This clonotype showed up many times. V gene TRBV7-2 combines with J gene TRBJ2-1, with TRBD2 identical over 13 bases. The ends lost 5 bases at V and 11 bases at J; junction bases unmatched: 6. CDR1 and CDR2 from the germline V gene are SGHTA and FQGNSA. The CDR3 runs to 14 residues. The CDR3 sequence: CASSPGTSGDKQFF. The CDR3 DNA sequence: TGTGCCAGCAGCCCTGGGACTAGCGGGGATAAGCAGTTCTTC. Full variable domain (outside the CDR3, taken from reference TRBV7-2 and TRBJ2-1): GAGVSQSPSNKVTEKGKDVELRCDPISGHTALYWYRQSLGQGLEFLIYFQGNSAPDKSGLPSDRFSAERTGGSVSTLTIQRTQQEDSAVYLCASSPGTSGDKQFFGPGTRLTVL.